This record covers a single T cell receptor beta chain. No antigen is known for it. The table came from immunoSEQ multiplex PCR; TCRdb's copy has only in-frame clones and leaves some out. Among approximately 77,000 clones listed, 80% to 95% were seen once. This entry comes from a study of T cell responses to AZD1222 COVID-19 vaccine. Overall study findings and caveats: Among AZD1222 vaccinees, only 5 to 7 were seropositive at baseline. Dominant CD4 TCR responses targeted spike regions 160-218 and 743-854. Clonal diversity was possibly underestimated, and the donors were mostly white British, with more females.

The source was peripheral blood, collected 28 days after the second AZD1222 dose. The clonotype originates from an adult who received the AZD1222 COVID-19 vaccine.

For the CDR3, the DNA is TGCCCTCACCCCATCAATCAGCCCCAGCATTTT. It yields the protein CPHPINQPQHF. The rearrangement joins TRBV20-1 to TRBJ1-5; D gene uncertain. The CDR3 runs 11 residues. The germline gives CDR1 DFQATT, CDR2 SNEGSKA (reference sequence).